These T cell receptor beta chains were read from a single sample in a study of a mutant IDH1 vaccine in newly diagnosed glioma. The protocol was immunoSEQ multiplex PCR, while the TCRdb copy is restricted to in-frame clones and leaves out a portion. The table has tens of thousands of clones, over 65% seen once. These TCRs are of unknown antigen specificity. This sample comprised PBMCs, obtained from a glioma patient whose treatment included an IDH1 peptide vaccine. These receptors all stem from a man aged 35 to 55 with glioma. Both conserved end residues are part of each CDR3. A D gene is named only where the DNA matches it firmly. Only some rows state a clone size, as once, few, many or a class for expanded clones.

abundance	v_gene	j_gene	d_gene	CDR3nt	CDR3aa
.	TRBV27	TRBJ1-5	TRBD1	TGTGCCAGCACCGGGGACAGGGGGCCCCTCGGAGGATGTGAGCCCCAGCATTTT	CASTGDRGPLGGCEPQHF
.	TRBV30	TRBJ1-2	.	TGTGCCTGGTCGGGAGGGGGTTTATCTTTGGGCTACACCTTC	CAWSGGGLSLGYTF
.	TRBV5-1	TRBJ2-7	.	TGCGCCAGCAGCTCATCTCCGGGCCCAACCTACGAGCAGTACTTC	CASSSSPGPTYEQYF
few	TRBV9	TRBJ2-2	.	TGTGCCAGCAGCGTCGGATTACGGAACACCGGGGAGCTGTTTTTT	CASSVGLRNTGELFF
few	TRBV5-6	TRBJ1-6	TRBD1	TGTGCCAGCAGGGCGACAGGGGTCGGATCACCCCTCCACTTT	CASRATGVGSPLHF
.	TRBV29-1	TRBJ1-2	TRBD1	TGCAGCGTTGAAAAGACAGGGGGCAACTATGGCTACACCTTC	CSVEKTGGNYGYTF
.	TRBV15	TRBJ2-5	.	TGTGCCACCAGCAGCGGGATAGACCAAGAGACCCAGTACTTC	CATSSGIDQETQYF
.	TRBV5-4	TRBJ2-2	TRBD1	TGTGCCAGCAGCTTATACAGGGGTGCGAACACCGGGGAGCTGTTTTTT	CASSLYRGANTGELFF
.	TRBV7-6	TRBJ1-4	TRBD1	TGTGCCAGCAGCTTGACGACAGGGCACGAAAAACTGTTTTTT	CASSLTTGHEKLFF
.	TRBV5-1	TRBJ2-7	.	TGCGCCAGCAGCTATCATATGGGTCACGAGCAGTACTTC	CASSYHMGHEQYF
few	TRBV5-8	TRBJ2-3	TRBD1	TGTGCCAGCAGCCGCGGACAGGGGCCAAATCTTAGCACAGATACGCAGTATTTT	CASSRGQGPNLSTDTQYF
.	TRBV29-1	TRBJ1-2	.	TGCAGCGTCCCAGAGACTAGACTTCGGGTCGGGCCTACCCCAGACTACAATGGCTACACCTTC	CSVPETRLRVGPTPDYNGYTF
.	TRBV13	TRBJ2-7	.	TGTGCCAGCAGCCTTGACTACGAGCAGTACTTC	CASSLDYEQYF
.	TRBV6-1	TRBJ2-1	TRBD1	TGTGCCAGCACCCCCGGGACAGGGGTGGGCAATGAGCAGTTCTTC	CASTPGTGVGNEQFF
.	TRBV9	TRBJ2-3	TRBD2	TGTGCCAGCAGCGAAAGGTCGGCGGGAGGGGTGGGCACAGATACGCAGTATTTT	CASSERSAGGVGTDTQYF
.	TRBV6-4	TRBJ2-2	TRBD2	TGTGCCAGCAGTGACGGGCGGGAGGGCCCCACCGGGGAGCTGTTTTTT	CASSDGREGPTGELFF
once	TRBV19	TRBJ1-5	.	TGTGCCAGTAGTATCCCGGGACTTAGCAATCAGCCCCAGCATTTT	CASSIPGLSNQPQHF
once	TRBV4-3	TRBJ1-3	.	TGCGCCAGCAGCCAAGCTTATACAGGGAGAGGAAACACCATATATTTT	CASSQAYTGRGNTIYF